Listed below are T cell receptor beta chains from one sample, sequenced in a study of blood T cell repertoires in COVID-19. The table came from immunoSEQ multiplex PCR; TCRdb's copy has only in-frame clones and leaves some out. The repertoire holds roughly 100,000 clones, with roughly 86% as singletons. The sample was peripheral blood. These receptors came from a woman aged 25 to 39 with acute or convalescent COVID-19. Each CDR3 is given with its conserved first and last residue. The order of the fields is D gene, V gene, J gene, clone size, CDR3 protein, CDR3 DNA. D genes are given only for firm matches. A row's size may be missing; if present it is once, few, many or a size class.

TRBD2	TRBV24-1	TRBJ2-1	NA	CATSELAGGVGEQFF	TGTGCCACCAGCGAACTAGCGGGGGGTGTAGGTGAGCAGTTCTTC
NA	TRBV5-6	TRBJ2-5	few	CASGRGETQYF	TGTGCCAGCGGCCGGGGGGAGACCCAGTACTTC
NA	TRBV2	TRBJ1-1	NA	CASSESAGTNNEAFF	TGTGCCAGCAGTGAATCGGCGGGTACAAATAATGAAGCTTTCTTT
TRBD2	TRBV10-3	TRBJ2-1	NA	CAISRSGGEHNEQFF	TGTGCCATCTCCCGAAGCGGGGGAGAGCACAATGAGCAGTTCTTC
TRBD2	TRBV3-1/TRBV3-2	TRBJ2-1	NA	CASSQDSGLADDEQFF	TGTGCCAGCAGCCAAGATAGCGGACTAGCGGACGATGAGCAGTTCTTC
NA	TRBV3-1/TRBV3-2	TRBJ1-6	once	CASSPGTTLFSPLHF	TGTGCCAGCAGTCCCGGGACAACCCTATTCTCACCCCTCCACTTT
TRBD2	TRBV5-1	TRBJ2-7	NA	CASSFGGEEQYF	TGCGCCAGCAGCTTCGGGGGGGAGGAGCAGTACTTC
TRBD1	TRBV18	TRBJ1-1	NA	CASSRDRDTEAFF	TGTGCCAGCTCGCGGGACAGGGACACTGAAGCTTTCTTT
TRBD2	TRBV7-8	TRBJ2-3	NA	CASSRGPAGVTGDTQYF	TGTGCCAGCAGCCGAGGGCCGGCGGGGGTCACGGGGGATACGCAGTATTTT
NA	TRBV11-2	TRBJ2-3	NA	CASSHGQSSTDTQYF	TGTGCCAGCAGCCACGGACAGTCTAGCACAGATACGCAGTATTTT
TRBD1	TRBV27	TRBJ1-5	NA	CASSSDRAEQPQHF	TGTGCCAGCAGTTCTGACAGGGCCGAGCAGCCCCAGCATTTT
NA	TRBV6-5	TRBJ2-3	NA	CASSSPWGPDTQYF	TGTGCCAGCAGTTCCCCGTGGGGGCCAGATACGCAGTATTTT
TRBD1	TRBV28	TRBJ2-7	NA	CASTPPRTGGYEQYF	TGTGCCAGCACCCCGCCAAGGACAGGGGGCTACGAGCAGTACTTC
TRBD1	TRBV27	TRBJ2-1	NA	CASSLLGTGGLLQSNEQFF	TGTGCCAGCAGTTTACTCGGGACAGGGGGACTACTACAGTCCAATGAGCAGTTCTTC
TRBD1	TRBV2	TRBJ2-2	NA	CASSDDRGDTGELFF	TGTGCCAGCAGTGACGACAGGGGAGACACCGGGGAGCTGTTTTTT
TRBD1	TRBV28	TRBJ1-2	NA	CASSLTGARGYTF	TGTGCCAGCAGTTTGACAGGGGCGAGGGGCTACACCTTC
TRBD1	TRBV25-1	TRBJ2-7	NA	CASSATTGAGVYEQYF	TGTGCCAGCAGTGCGACCACAGGGGCCGGCGTTTACGAGCAGTACTTC
TRBD2	TRBV5-1	TRBJ2-3	NA	CASSGLAGGDDTQYF	TGCGCCAGCAGCGGGCTAGCGGGGGGTGATGATACGCAGTATTTT
TRBD2	TRBV16	TRBJ2-3	NA	CASSQLVAGIDTQYF	TGTGCCAGCAGCCAATTAGTAGCGGGGATTGATACGCAGTATTTT
TRBD1	TRBV18	TRBJ1-5	NA	CASSPPRDRGVQPQHF	TGTGCCAGCTCACCACCGAGGGACAGGGGAGTCCAGCCCCAGCATTTT
TRBD1	TRBV28	TRBJ2-7	NA	CASSPGTGASYEQYF	TGTGCCAGCAGTCCAGGGACAGGAGCTTCCTACGAGCAGTACTTC
TRBD2	TRBV3-1/TRBV3-2	TRBJ2-3	NA	CASSQEFGTSGGSLDTQYF	TGTGCCAGCAGCCAAGAATTTGGGACTAGCGGGGGCTCCTTGGATACGCAGTATTTT
TRBD1	TRBV28	TRBJ2-2	NA	CASSSRTGPNTGELFF	TGTGCCAGCAGTTCCCGGACAGGGCCGAACACCGGGGAGCTGTTTTTT
TRBD2	TRBV12-5	TRBJ2-1	NA	CASGGLAGGYSYNEQFF	TGTGCTAGTGGGGGACTAGCGGGGGGATACTCCTACAATGAGCAGTTCTTC
NA	TRBV9	TRBJ2-1	NA	CASSVAQAGYNEQFF	TGTGCCAGCAGCGTAGCTCAGGCGGGGTACAATGAGCAGTTCTTC
TRBD1	TRBV18	TRBJ1-5	NA	CASSPGTGGNQPQHF	TGTGCCAGCTCACCGGGGACAGGCGGCAATCAGCCCCAGCATTTT
NA	TRBV5-1	TRBJ2-7	NA	CASSLNSYEQYF	TGCGCCAGCAGCTTAAACAGCTACGAGCAGTACTTC
NA	TRBV5-1	TRBJ1-2	NA	CASSEIYRTSNYGYTF	TGCGCCAGCAGCGAGATCTACCGAACCTCAAACTATGGCTACACCTTC
TRBD1	TRBV6-5	TRBJ1-2	NA	CASTRQGDGYTF	TGTGCCAGCACCAGACAGGGAGACGGCTACACCTTC
NA	TRBV5-1	TRBJ2-3	NA	CASSLLTQTDTQYF	TGCGCCAGCAGCTTGCTTACTCAAACAGATACGCAGTATTTT
NA	TRBV3-1/TRBV3-2	TRBJ2-3	NA	CASSQEPRGGPGDTQYF	TGTGCCAGCAGCCAAGAGCCAAGGGGGGGCCCAGGAGATACGCAGTATTTT
TRBD1	TRBV9	TRBJ2-7	once	CASSVAGTGGYEQYF	TGTGCCAGCAGCGTGGCCGGGACAGGAGGCTACGAGCAGTACTTC
TRBD1	TRBV6-2/TRBV6-3	TRBJ1-5	NA	CASSYRATGRNQPQHF	TGTGCCAGCAGTTATAGGGCGACAGGGAGAAATCAGCCCCAGCATTTT
TRBD2	TRBV7-9	TRBJ2-3	NA	CASSLARVASGGTDTQYF	TGTGCCAGCAGCTTAGCGAGAGTGGCTAGCGGGGGCACAGATACGCAGTATTTT
TRBD1	TRBV30	TRBJ1-4	NA	CASSGTGGEKLFF	TGTGCCTCGTCCGGGACAGGGGGTGAAAAACTGTTTTTT
NA	TRBV3-1/TRBV3-2	TRBJ2-6	once	CASSQVALNSINVLTF	TGTGCCAGCAGCCAAGTCGCGCTCAACTCTATCAACGTCCTGACTTTC
NA	TRBV14	TRBJ2-7	NA	CASSQELGTTSYEQYF	TGTGCCAGCAGCCAAGAGCTTGGCACAACCTCCTACGAGCAGTACTTC
NA	TRBV27	TRBJ1-6	NA	CASSFNYNSPLHF	TGTGCCAGCAGTTTCAACTATAATTCACCCCTCCACTTT
NA	TRBV28	TRBJ2-3	once	CASSYVSQGFTDTQYF	TGTGCCAGCAGTTATGTTTCGCAGGGTTTCACAGATACGCAGTATTTT
TRBD1	TRBV29-1	TRBJ1-1	few	CSVEGQGNTEAFF	TGCAGCGTTGAAGGACAGGGGAACACTGAAGCTTTCTTT
NA	TRBV6-4	TRBJ1-2	NA	CASSGPTQLYGYTF	TGTGCCAGCAGTGGCCCGACACAACTCTATGGCTACACCTTC
TRBD2	TRBV9	TRBJ2-3	NA	CASSPSSGLTDTQYF	TGTGCCAGCAGCCCTTCTAGCGGACTCACAGATACGCAGTATTTT
TRBD1	TRBV6-5	TRBJ2-7	once	CASTGDRGRREQYF	TGTGCCAGCACCGGGGACAGGGGGCGCCGTGAGCAGTACTTC
TRBD1	TRBV15	TRBJ1-4	NA	CATSPGQGWEKLFF	TGTGCCACCAGCCCGGGACAGGGTTGGGAAAAACTGTTTTTT
NA	TRBV15	TRBJ1-2	NA	CATSRGSVGYTF	TGTGCCACCAGCAGAGGATCGGTGGGCTACACCTTC
TRBD1	TRBV28	TRBJ1-1	NA	CASSPDDRVGTEAFF	TGTGCCAGCAGTCCCGACGACAGGGTGGGCACTGAAGCTTTCTTT
TRBD1	TRBV7-9	TRBJ2-3	NA	CASSLQTGADTQYF	TGTGCCAGCAGCCTACAGACAGGGGCAGATACGCAGTATTTT
NA	TRBV6-5	TRBJ1-2	NA	CASSSPLGYGYTF	TGTGCCAGCAGTTCCCCGCTCGGCTATGGCTACACCTTC
NA	TRBV7-6	TRBJ2-1	NA	CASSLETAQFF	TGTGCCAGCAGCTTAGAGACAGCACAGTTCTTC
NA	TRBV7-3	TRBJ2-2	NA	CASSSQGTGELFF	TGTGCCAGCAGCTCCCAGGGTACCGGGGAGCTGTTTTTT
TRBD2	TRBV11-3	TRBJ2-2	NA	CASSLERRLADTGELFF	TGTGCCAGCAGCTTAGAGCGTCGCCTAGCGGACACCGGGGAGCTGTTTTTT
NA	TRBV5-1	TRBJ1-4	NA	CASSNTTAGREKLFF	TGCGCCAGCAGCAACACCACGGCGGGCCGCGAAAAACTGTTTTTT
NA	TRBV6-5	TRBJ1-2	NA	CASSYPGRGGYTF	TGTGCCAGCAGTTACCCCGGCAGAGGAGGCTACACCTTC
TRBD1	TRBV9	TRBJ1-5	NA	CASSVGQGTNQPQHF	TGTGCCAGCAGCGTCGGACAGGGAACTAATCAGCCCCAGCATTTT
NA	TRBV5-1	TRBJ1-2	NA	CASSLVVSGGGNGYTF	TGCGCCAGCAGCTTGGTGGTCTCGGGGGGCGGCAATGGCTACACCTTC